This T cell receptor beta chain was sequenced during a study of blood T cell repertoires in COVID-19. Sequencing was performed with immunoSEQ multiplex PCR; in TCRdb, only in-frame clones are kept and a portion is missing. The sample carries under 200,000 clones, 82% recorded once. The TCR was taken from a woman in her sixties or seventies with COVID-19, enrolled during active disease. Sequencing input: peripheral blood.

The CDR3 loop is CASRGGPSETQYF. Here the CDR3 DNA reads TGTGCCAGTAGGGGGGGGCCCAGTGAGACCCAGTACTTC. The rearrangement joins TRBV19 to TRBJ2-5, with D maybe TRBD2 (7 bases). With 6 bases removed from V and 5 bases from J, the gap between germline ends came to 13 bases. Germline assignment: CDR1 LNHDA and CDR2 SQIVND (reference sequence). This CDR3 comprises 13 residues.